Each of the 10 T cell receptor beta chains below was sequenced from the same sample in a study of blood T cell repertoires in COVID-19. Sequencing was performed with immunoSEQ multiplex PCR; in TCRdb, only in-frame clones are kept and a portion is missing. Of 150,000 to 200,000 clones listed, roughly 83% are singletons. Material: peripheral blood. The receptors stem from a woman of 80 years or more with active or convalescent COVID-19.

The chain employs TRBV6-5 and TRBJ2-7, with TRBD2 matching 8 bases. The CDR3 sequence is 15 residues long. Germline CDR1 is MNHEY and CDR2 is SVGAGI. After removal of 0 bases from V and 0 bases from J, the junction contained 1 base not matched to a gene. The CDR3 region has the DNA TGTGCCAGCAGTTACTCTGCGGGGGGCTCCTACGAGCAGTACTTC. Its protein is CASSYSAGGSYEQYF.

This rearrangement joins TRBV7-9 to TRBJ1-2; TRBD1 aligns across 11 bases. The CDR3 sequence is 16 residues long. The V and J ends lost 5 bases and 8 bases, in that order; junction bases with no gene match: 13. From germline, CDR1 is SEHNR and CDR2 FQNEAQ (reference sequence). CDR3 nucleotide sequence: TGTGCCAGCAGCCGCGACCTCGGACAGGGGGCGCAGGGCTACACCTTC. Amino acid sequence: CASSRDLGQGAQGYTF.

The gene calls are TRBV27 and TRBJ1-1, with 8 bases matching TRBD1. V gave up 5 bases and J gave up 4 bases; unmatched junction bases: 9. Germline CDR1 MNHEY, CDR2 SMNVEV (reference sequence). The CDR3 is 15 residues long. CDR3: CASSLGQGAGTEAFF. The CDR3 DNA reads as TGTGCCAGCAGTCTAGGACAGGGAGCGGGCACTGAAGCTTTCTTT.

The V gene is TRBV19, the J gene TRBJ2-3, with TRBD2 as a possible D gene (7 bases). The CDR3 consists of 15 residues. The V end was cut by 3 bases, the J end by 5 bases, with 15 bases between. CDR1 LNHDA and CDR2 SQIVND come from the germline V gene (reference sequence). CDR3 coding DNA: TGTGCCAGTAGTATCGGTGCGGGGGCCGGAGATACGCAGTATTTT. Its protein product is CASSIGAGAGDTQYF. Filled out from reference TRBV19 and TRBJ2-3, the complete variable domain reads DGGITQSPKYLFRKEGQNVTLSCEQNLNHDAMYWYRQDPGQGLRLIYYSQIVNDFQKGDIAEGYSVSREKKESFPLTVTSAQKNPTAFYLCASSIGAGAGDTQYFGPGTRLTVL.

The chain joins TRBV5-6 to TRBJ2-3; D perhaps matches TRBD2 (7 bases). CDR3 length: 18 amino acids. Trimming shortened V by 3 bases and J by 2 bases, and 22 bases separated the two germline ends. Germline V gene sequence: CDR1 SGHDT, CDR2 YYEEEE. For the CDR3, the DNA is TGTGCCAGCAGCTCCCCCCTCCGGGCGGGGGCATCCACAGATACGCAGTATTTT. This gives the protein CASSSPLRAGASTDTQYF. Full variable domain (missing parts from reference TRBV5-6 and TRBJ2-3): DAGVTQSPTHLIKTRGQQVTLRCSPKSGHDTVSWYQQALGQGPQFIFQYYEEEERQRGNFPDRFSGHQFPNYSSELNVNALLLGDSALYLCASSSPLRAGASTDTQYFGPGTRLTVL.

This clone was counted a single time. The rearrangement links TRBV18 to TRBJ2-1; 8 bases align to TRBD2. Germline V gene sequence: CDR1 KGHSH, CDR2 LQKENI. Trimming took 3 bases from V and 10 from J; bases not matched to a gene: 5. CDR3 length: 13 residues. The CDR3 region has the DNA TGTGCCAGCTCACCCCGGGAGGGCGGCGAGCAGTTCTTC. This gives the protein CASSPREGGEQFF.

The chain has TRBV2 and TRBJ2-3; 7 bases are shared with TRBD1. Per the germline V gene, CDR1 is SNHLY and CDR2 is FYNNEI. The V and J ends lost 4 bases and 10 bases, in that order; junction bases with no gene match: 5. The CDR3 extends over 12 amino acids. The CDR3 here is CASSGDRTAQYF. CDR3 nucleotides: TGTGCCAGCAGTGGGGACAGAACAGCGCAGTATTTT.

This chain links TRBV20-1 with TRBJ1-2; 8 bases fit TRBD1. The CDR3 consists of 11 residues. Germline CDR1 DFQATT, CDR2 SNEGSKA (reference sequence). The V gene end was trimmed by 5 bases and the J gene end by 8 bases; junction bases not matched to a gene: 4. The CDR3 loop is CSAPTGGGYTF. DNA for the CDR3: TGCAGTGCTCCCACAGGGGGAGGCTACACCTTC.

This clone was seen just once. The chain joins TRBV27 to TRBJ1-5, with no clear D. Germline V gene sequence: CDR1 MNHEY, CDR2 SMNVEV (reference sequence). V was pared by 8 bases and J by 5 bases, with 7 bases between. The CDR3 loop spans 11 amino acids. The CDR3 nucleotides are TGTGCCAGCGGGCGATATCAGCCCCAGCATTTT. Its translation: CASGRYQPQHF.

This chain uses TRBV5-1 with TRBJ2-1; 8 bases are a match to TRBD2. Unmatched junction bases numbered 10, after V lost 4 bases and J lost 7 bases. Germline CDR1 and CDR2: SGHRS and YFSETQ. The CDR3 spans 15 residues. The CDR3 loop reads CASSPEAGVGNEQFF. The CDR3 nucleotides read TGCGCCAGCAGCCCTGAAGCGGGGGTTGGGAATGAGCAGTTCTTC.